This T cell receptor beta chain was retrieved from a study of T cells in localized non-small cell lung cancer. With 3 bases removed from V and 0 bases from J, the gap between germline ends came to 21 bases. Germline loops: CDR1 MDHEN, CDR2 SYDVKM. The CDR3 contains 19 residues. Sequenced by immunoSEQ multiplex PCR; TCRdb stores in-frame clones only, minus some. The profile shows tens of thousands of clones, 75% to 95% of them singletons. The starting material was peripheral blood mononuclear cells, obtained before any cancer treatment. The source is a female donor older than 55 with stage II lung adenocarcinoma. The J gene is TRBJ1-5, the V gene TRBV28; D gene ambiguous. Here the CDR3 DNA reads TGTGCCAGCAGTTTGCCCTATATAGGTGTAACGTATAGCAATCAGCCCCAGCATTTT. As protein: CASSLPYIGVTYSNQPQHF. Variable domain in full (rest from reference TRBV28 and TRBJ1-5): DVKVTQSSRYLVKRTGEKVFLECVQDMDHENMFWYRQDPGLGLRLIYFSYDVKMKEKGDIPEGYSVSREKKERFSLILESASTNQTSMYLCASSLPYIGVTYSNQPQHFGDGTRLSIL.